This TCR beta chain was recovered during a study of blood T cells in healthy people across ages. This CDR3 contains 15 residues. In germline, CDR1 is DFQATT, CDR2 SNEGSKA (reference sequence). V trimming: 3 bases; J trimming: 7 bases; junction bases outside the gene matches: 9. A second PCR of about 7 to 12 cycles used a sample-barcoded 5' primer and a J-beta primer mix. TCRdb reprocessed the 5' RACE reads with MiXCR, giving one entry per CDR3 protein. Among some 1.4 million distinct CDR3 sequences listed, approximately 38% were seen once. This clonotype was counted once. The antigen is undetermined. The study's findings and limits: PBMCs left unsorted prevented a conclusive naive versus antigen-experienced comparison.

The chain joins TRBV20-1 to TRBJ1-6; 7 nucleotides match TRBD1. The sequencing input was blood. The TCR originated in a young woman in good health. The CDR3 region is CSASAAGTANSPLHF. DNA of the CDR3: TGCAGTGCTAGTGCAGCGGGGACAGCCAATTCACCCCTCCACTTT.